These 27 T cell receptor beta chains were sequenced from one sample in a study of OX40 agonist ivuxolimab in advanced cancers. Sequencing used immunoSEQ multiplex PCR; TCRdb keeps in-frame clones, though not all of them. The table lists tens of thousands of clones, roughly nine tenths of them singletons. Source: CD4+ or CD8+ T cells sorted from blood, taken in a trial of the OX40 agonist ivuxolimab. The receptors stem from an adult with an advanced solid tumor such as melanoma, head and neck, liver or kidney cancer.

This clone has only one observation. J is TRBJ1-1 and V is TRBV6-1, with TRBD1 matching over 7 bases. Trimming removed 5 bases from V and 1 base from J; junction bases left unmatched: 4. The CDR3 runs to 14 residues. Looked up from germline, CDR1 is MNHNS and CDR2 is SASEGT. CDR3: CASSSDRANTEAFF. The CDR3 DNA reads as TGTGCCAGCAGTTCCGACAGGGCGAACACTGAAGCTTTCTTT.

The J gene is TRBJ1-5, the V gene TRBV29-1, with no clear D. Germline values: CDR1 SQVTM, CDR2 ANQGSEA. There are 13 residues in the CDR3. V was clipped by 4 bases and J by 3 bases, with 10 bases between them. CDR3 nucleotides: TGCAGCGTTGGGGAAATTTACAATCAGCCCCAGCATTTT. Translation gives CSVGEIYNQPQHF. The full variable domain, completed using reference TRBV29-1 and TRBJ1-5, is SAVISQKPSRDICQRGTSLTIQCQVDSQVTMMFWYRQQPGQSLTLIATANQGSEATYESGFVIDKFPISRPNLTFSTLTVSNMSPEDSSIYLCSVGEIYNQPQHFGDGTRLSIL.

This clone showed up just once. The chain carries TRBV19 and TRBJ2-1; D is uncertain. The CDR3 consists of 14 residues. Trimming cost V 8 bases and J 0 bases, with 11 bases left between them. Germline assignment: CDR1 LNHDA and CDR2 SQIVND (reference sequence). CDR3: CASGELSSYNEQFF. The CDR3 DNA reads TGTGCCAGTGGTGAGCTGAGCTCCTACAATGAGCAGTTCTTC.

The chain couples TRBV5-4 to TRBJ1-2; D is undetermined. This CDR3 region has 14 residues. V dropped 0 bases and J dropped 0 bases, with 6 bases sitting between them. CDR1 and CDR2 (germline): SGHNT, YYREEE (reference sequence). CDR3 coding DNA: TGTGCCAGCAGCTTGGTAGGGACTAACTATGGCTACACCTTC. The encoded protein is CASSLVGTNYGYTF.

The J gene is TRBJ2-7, the V gene TRBV19; 9 nucleotides align to TRBD1. Unmatched junction bases numbered 4, after V lost 5 bases and J lost 2 bases. This CDR3 contains 14 residues. Germline-derived CDR1 and CDR2 are LNHDA and SQIVND (reference sequence). The CDR3 sequence is CASSAGTGTYEQYF. The CDR3, as DNA: TGTGCCAGTAGTGCTGGGACAGGGACCTACGAGCAGTACTTC.

The gene calls are TRBV11-3 and TRBJ1-2, with TRBD1 as a possible D gene (6 bases). CDR3 length equals 16 residues. The V gene's germline CDR1 is SGHNT and CDR2 YENEEA. The V and J ends lost 1 base and 1 base respectively, with 13 bases between them. CDR3 DNA: TGTGCCAGCAGCTTAGTAGAGGACAGACATAACTATGGCTACACCTTC. Translation: CASSLVEDRHNYGYTF. Combining the CDR3 with reference TRBV11-3 and TRBJ1-2 gives the whole variable domain EAGVVQSPRYKIIEKKQPVAFWCNPISGHNTLYWYLQNLGQGPELLIRYENEEAVDDSQLPKDRFSAERLKGVDSTLKIQPAELGDSAVYLCASSLVEDRHNYGYTFGSGTRLTVV.

This clone showed up just a few times. The rearrangement links TRBV29-1 to TRBJ2-7; the D gene could be TRBD1 or TRBD2 (7 bases each). CDR1 SQVTM and CDR2 ANQGSEA come from the germline V gene. The CDR3 runs to 13 residues. Trimming shortened V by 7 bases and J by 4 bases, and 17 bases separated the two germline ends. This CDR3 is CSAYWEGAYEQYF. As DNA, the CDR3 is TGCAGCGCTTATTGGGAGGGGGCTTACGAGCAGTACTTC.

This chain links TRBV13 with TRBJ2-3, with TRBD2 as a possible D gene (5 bases). Germline CDR1 PRHDT, CDR2 FYEKMQ (reference sequence). CDR3 length: 14 amino acids. The V end lost 5 bases, the J end lost 1 base, and 10 bases lay between the germline ends. CDR3 in DNA: TGTGCCAGCAGCCTGTCCGGGGGCACAGATACGCAGTATTTT. It yields the protein CASSLSGGTDTQYF.

The chain recombines TRBV5-8 with TRBJ1-3; D gene uncertain. The germline gives CDR1 SGHTS, CDR2 YDEGEE. The CDR3 has 15 amino acids. V shed 5 bases and J shed 0 bases, with 12 bases lying between them. For the CDR3, the DNA is TGTGCCAGCAGGGAACTAACGATCTCTGGAAACACCATATATTTT. It yields the protein CASRELTISGNTIYF.

The rearrangement links TRBV5-6 to TRBJ2-1; TRBD1 is a possible D gene (5 bases). With 2 bases removed from V and 7 bases from J, the gap between germline ends came to 7 bases. Germline V gene lookup returns CDR1 SGHDT and CDR2 YYEEEE. This CDR3 contains 12 residues. The CDR3 nucleotides read TGTGCCAGCAGCTTCAGGGTAAATGAGCAGTTCTTC. Its translation: CASSFRVNEQFF.

This rearrangement joins TRBV9 to TRBJ2-7; D remains ambiguous. CDR1 is SGDLS, CDR2 YYNGEE, per germline. The CDR3 covers 14 residues. With 0 bases removed from V and 4 bases from J, the gap between germline ends came to 11 bases. The CDR3 nucleotides are TGTGCCAGCAGCGTAGCTGACGAAGGGTACGAGCAGTACTTC. Translated, it gives CASSVADEGYEQYF.

The J gene is TRBJ2-3, the V gene TRBV19; 12 nucleotides agree with TRBD2. CDR3 length: 15 residues. Germline V lookup: CDR1 LNHDA, CDR2 SQIVND (reference sequence). J lost 5 bases, V lost 1 base, and 1 base had no gene match. CDR3 sequence reads: CASSIGLAGVDTQYF. The CDR3 DNA sequence: TGTGCCAGTAGTATAGGACTAGCGGGAGTAGATACGCAGTATTTT.

This clone was found once. The chain recombines TRBV4-2 with TRBJ2-7; possible D gene TRBD2, 5 bases. This CDR3 spans 13 amino acids. The V gene's germline CDR1 is LGHNA and CDR2 YNFKEQ. Trimming cost V 4 bases and J 2 bases, with 9 bases left between them. The CDR3 DNA follows: TGTGCCAGCAGCCCTTCCGGGACCTACGAGCAGTACTTC. Its protein product is CASSPSGTYEQYF.

V and J are TRBV6-5 and TRBJ2-1, with D uncertain. The V gene lost 6 bases and the J gene lost 6 bases, with 15 bases spanning the gap. Germline CDR1 reads MNHEY; CDR2 reads SVGAGI. This CDR3 contains 14 residues. DNA of the CDR3: TGTGCCAGCAGCCCCTTCGAGCGCCTCAATGAGCAGTTCTTC. This gives the protein CASSPFERLNEQFF.

The V call is TRBV5-1, the J call TRBJ2-3; 7 nucleotides match TRBD2. CDR1 is SGHRS and CDR2 is YFSETQ in the germline V gene. With V trimmed by 2 bases and J by 6 bases, 0 bases remained unmatched. This CDR3 is 12 amino acids long. CDR3 nucleotide sequence: TGCGCCAGCAGCTTCGGGGGGGATACGCAGTATTTT. Translation gives CASSFGGDTQYF.

This clone was picked up a small number of times. V gene TRBV10-2 combines with J gene TRBJ1-6; no reliable D call. V dropped 8 bases and J dropped 10 bases, with 9 bases sitting between them. CDR3 size: 11 residues. Germline V gene sequence: CDR1 WSHSY, CDR2 SAAADI. CDR3 nucleotide sequence: TGCGCCAGCTCGGGCGACTCACCCCTCCACTTT. Translating gives CASSGDSPLHF.

The chain recombines TRBV7-8 with TRBJ2-7; possibly TRBD2 for D (5 bases). Trimming took off 5 bases at V and 7 bases at J, with 18 bases between the two ends. The V gene's germline CDR1 is SGHVS and CDR2 FQNEAQ. This CDR3 is 14 amino acids long. In DNA form, the CDR3 reads TGTGCCAGCAGCCCCAGGAGGTTCGAGAGAGAGCAGTACTTC. As protein: CASSPRRFEREQYF.

The V call is TRBV19, the J call TRBJ1-1; the match to TRBD1 covers 9 bases. This CDR3 comprises 17 residues. Trimming removed 2 bases from V and 5 bases from J; junction bases left unmatched: 12. Germline V CDR1 and CDR2: LNHDA, SQIVND (reference sequence). The CDR3 nucleotides are TGTGCCAGTAGTATAAGAATCGGACAGGGGATAGATACTGAAGCTTTCTTT. This gives the protein CASSIRIGQGIDTEAFF.

V and J are TRBV11-3 and TRBJ1-1, with D perhaps matching TRBD1 (6 bases). This CDR3 contains 14 residues. The V end lost 5 bases, the J end lost 1 base, and 11 bases lay between the germline ends. The germline gives CDR1 SGHNT, CDR2 YENEEA. The CDR3: CASSPGQTNTEAFF. CDR3 bases: TGTGCCAGCAGCCCTGGACAGACGAACACTGAAGCTTTCTTT.

The chain links TRBV27 to TRBJ2-3; 9 bases line up with TRBD2. Germline CDR1 MNHEY, CDR2 SMNVEV (reference sequence). The V gene end was trimmed by 0 bases and the J gene end by 2 bases; junction bases not matched to a gene: 3. The CDR3 spans 16 residues. DNA for the CDR3: TGTGCCAGCAGTTTATCACCTAGCGGGAACACAGATACGCAGTATTTT. Residues: CASSLSPSGNTDTQYF.

The chain is built from TRBV5-6 and TRBJ1-1, with D maybe TRBD1 (5 bases). The ends were cut back, 0 bases at V and 2 bases at J, with 8 bases in the middle. Per the germline V gene, CDR1 is SGHDT and CDR2 is YYEEEE. The CDR3 is 14 amino acids. The CDR3 sequence is CASSLGGFNTEAFF. DNA of the CDR3: TGTGCCAGCAGCTTGGGGGGCTTTAACACTGAAGCTTTCTTT.

This sequence joins TRBV27 and TRBJ1-2; D remains ambiguous. Trimming cost V 3 bases and J 8 bases, with 19 bases left between them. Germline assignment: CDR1 MNHEY and CDR2 SMNVEV (reference sequence). The CDR3 spans 15 residues. CDR3 sequence: CASSFSPAYGSGYTF. CDR3 DNA: TGTGCCAGCAGTTTCTCCCCGGCCTACGGTAGCGGCTACACCTTC.

The chain recombines TRBV9 with TRBJ2-1; D gene uncertain. The CDR3 runs 16 residues. Deletions cut 0 bases from V and 0 bases from J, with 10 bases between. Germline V gene sequence: CDR1 SGDLS, CDR2 YYNGEE. CDR3 sequence (DNA): TGTGCCAGCAGCGTAGAGGTGCTGAGCTCCTACAATGAGCAGTTCTTC. As protein: CASSVEVLSSYNEQFF.

The count of this clone is one. V gene TRBV15 combines with J gene TRBJ1-1; D is undetermined. Trimming shortened V by 4 bases and J by 4 bases, and 13 bases separated the two germline ends. CDR1 is LNHNV and CDR2 is YYDKDF in the germline V gene (reference sequence). This CDR3 is 14 amino acids long. The CDR3 loop reads CATSNPNEGTEAFF. Here the CDR3 DNA reads TGTGCCACCAGCAATCCCAACGAGGGCACTGAAGCTTTCTTT.

The chain uses TRBV5-1 and TRBJ2-1, with TRBD2 identical over 12 bases. V lost 2 bases to trimming and J lost 4 bases; unmatched junction nucleotides: 4. This CDR3 region has 16 residues. Germline V CDR1 and CDR2: SGHRS, YFSETQ. The CDR3 DNA reads as TGCGCCAGCAGCTTTCAAACTAGCGGGGGGTACAATGAGCAGTTCTTC. Translation: CASSFQTSGGYNEQFF.

This rearrangement joins TRBV7-9 to TRBJ2-1; D might be TRBD2 (5 bases). Germline loops: CDR1 SEHNR, CDR2 FQNEAQ (reference sequence). V lost 5 bases and J lost 3, with 17 bases in between. CDR3 size: 16 residues. The CDR3 here is CASSTQTHGIYNEQFF. CDR3 DNA sequence: TGTGCCAGCAGCACCCAGACCCACGGGATCTACAATGAGCAGTTCTTC. Full variable domain (missing parts from reference TRBV7-9 and TRBJ2-1): DTGVSQNPRHKITKRGQNVTFRCDPISEHNRLYWYRQTLGQGPEFLTYFQNEAQLEKSRLLSDRFSAERPKGSFSTLEIQRTEQGDSAMYLCASSTQTHGIYNEQFFGPGTRLTVL.

The gene calls are TRBV2 and TRBJ2-1; TRBD2 agrees at 8 bases. This CDR3 contains 15 residues. With V trimmed by 3 bases and J by 7 bases, 8 bases remained unmatched. Germline V gene data show CDR1 as SNHLY and CDR2 as FYNNEI. CDR3: CASSDISGSGNEQFF. As DNA, the CDR3 is TGTGCCAGCAGTGATATAAGCGGGAGTGGGAATGAGCAGTTCTTC. Full variable domain (remainder filled in from reference TRBV2 and TRBJ2-1): EPEVTQTPSHQVTQMGQEVILRCVPISNHLYFYWYRQILGQKVEFLVSFYNNEISEKSEIFDDQFSVERPDGSNFTLKIRSTKLEDSAMYFCASSDISGSGNEQFFGPGTRLTVL.